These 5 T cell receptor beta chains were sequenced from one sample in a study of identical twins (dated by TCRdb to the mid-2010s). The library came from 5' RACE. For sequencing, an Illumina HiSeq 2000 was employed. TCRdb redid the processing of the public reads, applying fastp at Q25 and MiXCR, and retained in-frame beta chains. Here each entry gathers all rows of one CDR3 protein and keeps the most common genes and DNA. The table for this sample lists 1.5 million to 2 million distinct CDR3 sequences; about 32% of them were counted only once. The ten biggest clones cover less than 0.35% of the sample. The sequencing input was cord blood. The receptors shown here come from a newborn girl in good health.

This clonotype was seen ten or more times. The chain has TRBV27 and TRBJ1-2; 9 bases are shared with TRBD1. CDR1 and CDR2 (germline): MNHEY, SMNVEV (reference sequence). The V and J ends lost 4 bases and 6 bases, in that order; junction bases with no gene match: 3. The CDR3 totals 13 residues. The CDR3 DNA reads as TGTGCCAGCAGTTCCAGGACAGGGGATGGCTACACCTTC. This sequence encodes CASSSRTGDGYTF.

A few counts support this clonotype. CDR3 region: CASSPRQPYYEQYF. CDR3 in DNA: TGTGCCAGCAGCCCCCGACAGCCCTACTACGAGCAGTACTTC. V is TRBV11-2 and J is TRBJ2-4, with D perhaps TRBD1 (5 bases). The J call may be wrong; the DNA end is better matched by TRBJ2-7. This CDR3 has 14 amino acids. CDR1 and CDR2 from the germline V gene are SGHAT and FQNNGV.

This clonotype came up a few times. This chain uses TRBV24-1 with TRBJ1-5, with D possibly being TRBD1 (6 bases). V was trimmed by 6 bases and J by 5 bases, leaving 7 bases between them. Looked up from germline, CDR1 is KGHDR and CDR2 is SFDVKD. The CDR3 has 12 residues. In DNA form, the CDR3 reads TGTGCCACCAGTCAGGGGCATCAGCCCCAGCATTTT. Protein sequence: CATSQGHQPQHF.

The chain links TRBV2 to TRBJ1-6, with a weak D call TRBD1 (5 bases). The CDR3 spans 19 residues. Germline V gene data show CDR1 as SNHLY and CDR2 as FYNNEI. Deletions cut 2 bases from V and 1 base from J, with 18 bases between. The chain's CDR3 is CASSEFGQGEKSYNSPLHF. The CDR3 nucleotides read TGTGCCAGCAGTGAATTTGGTCAGGGTGAGAAATCCTATAATTCACCCCTCCACTTT. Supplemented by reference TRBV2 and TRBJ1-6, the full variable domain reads EPEVTQTPSHQVTQMGQEVILRCVPISNHLYFYWYRQILGQKVEFLVSFYNNEISEKSEIFDDQFSVERPDGSNFTLKIRSTKLEDSAMYFCASSEFGQGEKSYNSPLHFGNGTRLTVT.

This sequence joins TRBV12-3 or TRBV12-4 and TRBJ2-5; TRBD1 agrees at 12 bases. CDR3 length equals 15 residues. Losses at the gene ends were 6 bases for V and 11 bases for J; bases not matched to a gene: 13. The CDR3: CASRGTGGAYNEQYF. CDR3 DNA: TGTGCCAGCAGGGGGACAGGGGGCGCCTACAATGAGCAGTACTTC.